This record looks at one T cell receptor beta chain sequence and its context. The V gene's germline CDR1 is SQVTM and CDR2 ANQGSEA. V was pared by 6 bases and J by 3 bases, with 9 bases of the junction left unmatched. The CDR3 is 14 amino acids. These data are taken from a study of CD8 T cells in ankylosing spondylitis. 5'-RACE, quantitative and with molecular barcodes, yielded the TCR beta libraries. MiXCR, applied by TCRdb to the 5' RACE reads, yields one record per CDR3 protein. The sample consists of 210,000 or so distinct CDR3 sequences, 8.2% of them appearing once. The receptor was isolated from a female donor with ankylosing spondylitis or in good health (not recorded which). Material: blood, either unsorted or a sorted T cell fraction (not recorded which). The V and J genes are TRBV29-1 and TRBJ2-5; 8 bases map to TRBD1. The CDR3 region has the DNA TGCAGCGTCCATCGGGACAGGAGGAAAGAGACCCAGTACTTC. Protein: CSVHRDRRKETQYF.